Here is one T cell receptor (beta chain) with its context. No antigen is known for it. Researchers made TCR cDNA using 5'RACE template switching, and this step added a universal primer site and UMIs. TCRdb reprocessed the 5' RACE reads via MiXCR and lists one record per CDR3 protein. The table lists 300,000 to 400,000 distinct CDR3 sequences, under 15% of them singletons. This sample was included in a study of T cells after yellow fever vaccination. V was clipped by 0 bases and J by 4 bases; unmatched bases: 8. This CDR3 comprises 17 residues. CDR1 is SGDLS, CDR2 YYNGEE, per germline. General study findings and limits: Among all clonotypes, a small share was observed in both CD4 and CD8 compartments.

This receptor was taken from a man in his late teens or twenties who received the YFV17D yellow fever vaccine. The source was CD4+ T cells sorted from PBMCs, collected 15 days after the yellow fever booster vaccination. The chain couples TRBV9 to TRBJ1-2; TRBD1 aligns across 11 bases. CDR3 coding DNA: TGTGCCAGCAGCGTAGTCCCCGGGACAGGGGGAAGCTATGGCTACACCTTC. Protein product: CASSVVPGTGGSYGYTF.